These 18 T cell receptor beta chains were all obtained from the same sample, sequenced in a study of cytomegalovirus exposure and HLA in healthy donors. The PCR employed 60 Vbeta primers together with 13 Jbeta primers. Method: immunoSEQ multiplex PCR; TCRdb's copy keeps in-frame clones and lacks some. The sample lists 100,000 to 140,000 clones, more than 65% occurring once. The sequencing sample was made of PBMCs. The source is a man aged 25 to 45 in good health and CMV-seronegative.

In this sample, this clone turned up once. The chain has TRBV19 and TRBJ1-2, with D maybe TRBD1 (5 bases). This CDR3 contains 13 residues. CDR1 is LNHDA, CDR2 SQIVND, per germline (reference sequence). The V end lost 5 bases, the J end lost 5 bases, and 12 bases lay between the germline ends. The chain's CDR3 is CASSRDWRYGYTF. The DNA of the CDR3 is TGTGCCAGTAGTCGGGACTGGAGGTATGGCTACACCTTC.

The DNA for the CDR3 is TGTGCCAGCAGTGACTCAATCGGGACTGCTGTGGGGGAGACCTACGAGCAGTACTTC. It yields the protein CASSDSIGTAVGETYEQYF. The genes are TRBV6-4 and TRBJ2-7, with a weak D call TRBD2 (6 bases). V shed 0 bases and J shed 2 bases, with 23 bases lying between them. CDR3 length equals 19 residues. The germline V gene has CDR1 MRHNA and CDR2 SNTAGT.

A single count supports this clone. V and J are TRBV4-2 and TRBJ2-7; 11 nucleotides agree with TRBD1. V lost 4 bases, J lost 0 bases, and 2 bases stayed unmatched. The germline CDR1 and CDR2 sequences are LGHNA and YNFKEQ. The CDR3 loop spans 15 amino acids. The CDR3 DNA reads as TGTGCCAGCAGCCTCGGGACAGGGGGCTCCTACGAGCAGTACTTC. Its protein is CASSLGTGGSYEQYF.

A few counts support this clone. J is TRBJ2-3 and V is TRBV6-5, with D possibly TRBD1 on 5 matching bases. CDR3 length: 11 residues. The V gene lost 10 bases and the J gene lost 6 bases, with 11 bases spanning the gap. Germline V lookup: CDR1 MNHEY, CDR2 SVGAGI. Here the CDR3 reads CATLGRDTQYF. The CDR3 region has the DNA TGTGCCACGTTGGGGCGGGATACGCAGTATTTT.

The chain is built from TRBV5-1 and TRBJ2-7; TRBD1 aligns across 9 bases. Germline CDR1 is SGHRS and CDR2 is YFSETQ. This CDR3 is 13 amino acids long. Unmatched junction bases numbered 7, after V lost 7 bases and J lost 5 bases. CDR3: CASRAGTGNEQYF. CDR3 DNA: TGCGCCAGCCGAGCCGGGACAGGGAACGAGCAGTACTTC.

The rearrangement joins TRBV18 to TRBJ1-5; D is ambiguous. The CDR3 sequence is 13 residues long. V was clipped by 4 bases and J by 4 bases, with 8 bases between them. CDR1 is KGHSH and CDR2 is LQKENI in the germline V gene. CDR3 nucleotide sequence: TGTGCCAGCTCACTCGGGTCGAATCAGCCCCAGCATTTT. Its protein is CASSLGSNQPQHF.

The J gene is TRBJ2-3, the V gene TRBV12-5; 10 nucleotides line up with TRBD2. Germline V lookup: CDR1 LGHNT, CDR2 FRNRAP. V lost 0 bases and J lost 10; bases outside the gene matches: 7. The CDR3 contains 15 residues. This CDR3 reads CASGLVASGSEAQYF. The DNA for the CDR3 is TGTGCTAGTGGTTTGGTGGCTAGCGGGAGTGAGGCGCAGTATTTT.

This chain uses TRBV30 with TRBJ1-2; 7 bases are a match to TRBD1. From germline, CDR1 is GTSNPN and CDR2 SVGIG (reference sequence). The CDR3 consists of 13 residues. J gave up 4 bases and V 1 base, and 3 bases lay outside the gene matches. CDR3 bases: TGTGCCTGGAGTGCCGGACAGGTCTATGGCTACACCTTC. Protein: CAWSAGQVYGYTF.

The chain couples TRBV28 to TRBJ1-1; D ambiguous. From germline, CDR1 is MDHEN and CDR2 SYDVKM. The CDR3 runs 15 residues. Trimming shortened V by 2 bases and J by 6 bases, and 16 bases separated the two germline ends. CDR3: CASSLMVLVRAEAFF. CDR3 nucleotide sequence: TGTGCCAGCAGTTTAATGGTACTGGTGAGGGCTGAAGCTTTCTTT.

A word on this clone: Other DNA sequences from this sample encode an identical CDR3 as well. The J gene is TRBJ2-4, the V gene TRBV19; TRBD2 is a possible D gene (6 bases). Germline CDR1 reads LNHDA; CDR2 reads SQIVND (reference sequence). The CDR3 covers 13 residues. V dropped 3 bases and J dropped 4 bases, with 7 bases sitting between them. As DNA, the CDR3 is TGTGCCAGTAGTATTGGGGGGAAAAACATTCAGTACTTC. Translation gives CASSIGGKNIQYF. Drawing the rest from reference TRBV19 and TRBJ2-4, the complete variable domain is DGGITQSPKYLFRKEGQNVTLSCEQNLNHDAMYWYRQDPGQGLRLIYYSQIVNDFQKGDIAEGYSVSREKKESFPLTVTSAQKNPTAFYLCASSIGGKNIQYFGAGTRLSVL.

In this sample, this clone turned up a few times. This chain connects TRBV14 to TRBJ2-7; D is uncertain. This CDR3 comprises 15 residues. Trimming cost V 7 bases and J 0 bases, with 16 bases left between them. Germline assignment: CDR1 SGHDN and CDR2 FVKESK. CDR3 nucleotide sequence: TGTGCCAGCACCATAAGCCGTGCCTTCTCCTACGAGCAGTACTTC. As protein: CASTISRAFSYEQYF.

The chain recombines TRBV11-2 with TRBJ1-1; 8 positions match TRBD1. With V trimmed by 5 bases and J by 12 bases, 11 bases remained unmatched. The CDR3 contains 13 residues. Germline V CDR1 and CDR2: SGHAT, FQNNGV. The CDR3 is CASSPGTGFQTFF. The DNA of the CDR3 is TGTGCCAGCAGCCCCGGGACAGGTTTTCAGACTTTCTTT.

The chain joins TRBV19 to TRBJ1-2; weak D call: TRBD1 (6 bases). The germline V and J ends were trimmed by 7 bases and 7 bases, with 13 bases remaining between them. This CDR3 comprises 12 residues. CDR1 and CDR2 (germline): LNHDA, SQIVND (reference sequence). The CDR3 here is CASIGDIGGYTF. The CDR3 nucleotides are TGTGCCAGTATTGGGGACATAGGTGGCTACACCTTC.

The chain has TRBV13 and TRBJ2-5, with TRBD2 matching 10 bases. The J segment lost 5 bases and the V segment lost 6 bases, leaving 6 bases of the junction unmatched. CDR3 length equals 14 residues. Germline V lookup: CDR1 PRHDT, CDR2 FYEKMQ (reference sequence). CDR3 loop: CASRAGGPRETQYF. The CDR3 DNA follows: TGTGCCAGCAGAGCGGGAGGGCCGCGGGAGACCCAGTACTTC.

The count of this clone is one. This chain links TRBV9 with TRBJ1-3, with D possibly TRBD1 on 6 matching bases. CDR3 length: 17 amino acids. The V end was cut by 1 base, the J end by 0 bases, with 14 bases between. CDR1 SGDLS and CDR2 YYNGEE come from the germline V gene. In nucleotides, the CDR3 is TGTGCCAGCAGCGTATCGGGACAACCACGCTCTGGAAACACCATATATTTT. It translates to CASSVSGQPRSGNTIYF.

The rearrangement uses TRBV9 and TRBJ2-7, with 13 bases that match TRBD2. Germline trimming cut 3 bases from V and 7 bases from J; bases unmatched to any gene: 7. This CDR3 is built from 15 residues. CDR1 is SGDLS and CDR2 is YYNGEE in the germline V gene. The CDR3 loop is CASSGGLAGVKEQYF. The CDR3 nucleotides read TGTGCCAGCAGCGGAGGACTAGCGGGAGTGAAAGAGCAGTACTTC.

The rearrangement links TRBV4-1 to TRBJ1-1; maybe TRBD1 (6 bases). This CDR3 is built from 15 residues. Germline V gene sequence: CDR1 MGHRA, CDR2 YSYEKL. Trimming took off 1 base at V and 1 base at J, with 10 bases between the two ends. CDR3 sequence (DNA): TGCGCCAGCAGCCAAGGCAGGGGCTCGAACACTGAAGCTTTCTTT. Translating gives CASSQGRGSNTEAFF.

The chain carries TRBV27 and TRBJ1-2, with a tentative D call TRBD1 (5 bases). The V end was cut by 8 bases, the J end by 3 bases, with 16 bases between. The CDR3 loop spans 14 amino acids. CDR1 is MNHEY and CDR2 is SMNVEV in the germline V gene (reference sequence). The CDR3 DNA reads as TGTGCCAGCGCCCCGACGGGAGGGGACTATGGCTACACCTTC. Encoded protein: CASAPTGGDYGYTF.